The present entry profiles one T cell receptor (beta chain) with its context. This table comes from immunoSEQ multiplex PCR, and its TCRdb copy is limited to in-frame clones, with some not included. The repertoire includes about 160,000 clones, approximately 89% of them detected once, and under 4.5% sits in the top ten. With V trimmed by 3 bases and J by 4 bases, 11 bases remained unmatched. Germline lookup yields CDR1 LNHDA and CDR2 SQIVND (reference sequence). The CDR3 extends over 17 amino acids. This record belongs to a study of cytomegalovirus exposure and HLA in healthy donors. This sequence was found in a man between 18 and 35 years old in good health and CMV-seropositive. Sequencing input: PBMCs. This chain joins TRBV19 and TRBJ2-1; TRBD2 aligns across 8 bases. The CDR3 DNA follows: TGTGCCAGTAGTATCATAGCCGGGGGGGACTTGTACAATGAGCAGTTCTTC. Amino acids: CASSIIAGGDLYNEQFF. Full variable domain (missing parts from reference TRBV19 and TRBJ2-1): DGGITQSPKYLFRKEGQNVTLSCEQNLNHDAMYWYRQDPGQGLRLIYYSQIVNDFQKGDIAEGYSVSREKKESFPLTVTSAQKNPTAFYLCASSIIAGGDLYNEQFFGPGTRLTVL.